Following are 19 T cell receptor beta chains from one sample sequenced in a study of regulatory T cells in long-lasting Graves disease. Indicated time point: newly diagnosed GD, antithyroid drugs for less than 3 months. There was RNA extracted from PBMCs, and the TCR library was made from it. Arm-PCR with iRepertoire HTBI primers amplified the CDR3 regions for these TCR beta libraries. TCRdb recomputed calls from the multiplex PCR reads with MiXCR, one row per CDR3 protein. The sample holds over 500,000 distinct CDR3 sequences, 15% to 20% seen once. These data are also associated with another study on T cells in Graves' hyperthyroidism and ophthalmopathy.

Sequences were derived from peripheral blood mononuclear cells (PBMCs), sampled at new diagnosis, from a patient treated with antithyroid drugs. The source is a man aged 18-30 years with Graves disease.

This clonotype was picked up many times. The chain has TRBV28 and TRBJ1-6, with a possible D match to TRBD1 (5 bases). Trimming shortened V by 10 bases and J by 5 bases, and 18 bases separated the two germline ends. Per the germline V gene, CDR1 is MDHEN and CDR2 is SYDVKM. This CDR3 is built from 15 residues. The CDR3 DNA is TGTGCCACCATCCCCCCCAGGGCCAATAATTCACCCCTCCACTTT. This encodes CATIPPRANNSPLHF.

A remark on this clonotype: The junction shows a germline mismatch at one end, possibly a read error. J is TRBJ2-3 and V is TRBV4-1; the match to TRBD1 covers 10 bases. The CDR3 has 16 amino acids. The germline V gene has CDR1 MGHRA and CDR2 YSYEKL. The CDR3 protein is CASSRQTGGLTDTQYF. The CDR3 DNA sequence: TGCGCCAGCAGCCGCCAGACAGGGGGCCTCACAGATACACAGTATTTT.

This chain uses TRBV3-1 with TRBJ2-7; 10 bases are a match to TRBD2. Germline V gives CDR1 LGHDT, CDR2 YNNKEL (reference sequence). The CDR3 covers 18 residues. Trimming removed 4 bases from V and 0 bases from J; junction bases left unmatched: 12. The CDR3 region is CASSPNPGLASSSYEQYF. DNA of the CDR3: TGTGCCAGCAGCCCTAATCCGGGACTAGCGTCGAGCTCCTACGAGCAGTACTTC.

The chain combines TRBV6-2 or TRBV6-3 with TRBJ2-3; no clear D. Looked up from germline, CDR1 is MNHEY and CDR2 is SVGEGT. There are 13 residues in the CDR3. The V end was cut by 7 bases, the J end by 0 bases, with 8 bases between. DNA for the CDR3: TGTGCCAGCATATACGGGAGCACAGATACGCAGTATTTT. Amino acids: CASIYGSTDTQYF.

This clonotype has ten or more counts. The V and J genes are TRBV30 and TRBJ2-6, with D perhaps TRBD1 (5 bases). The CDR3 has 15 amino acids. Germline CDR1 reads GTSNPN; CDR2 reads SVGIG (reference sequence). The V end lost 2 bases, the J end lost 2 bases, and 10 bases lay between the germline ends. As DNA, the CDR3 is TGTGCCTGGAGTAAAGGCAGGGCTGGGGCCAACGTCCTGACTTTC. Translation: CAWSKGRAGANVLTF.

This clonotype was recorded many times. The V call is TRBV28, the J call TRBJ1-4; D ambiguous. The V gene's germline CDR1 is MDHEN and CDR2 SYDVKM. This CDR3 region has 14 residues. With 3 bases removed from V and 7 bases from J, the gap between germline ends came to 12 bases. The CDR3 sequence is CASSLAGRGEKLFF. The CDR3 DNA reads TGTGCCAGCAGTTTGGCTGGGAGAGGTGAAAAACTGTTTTTT.

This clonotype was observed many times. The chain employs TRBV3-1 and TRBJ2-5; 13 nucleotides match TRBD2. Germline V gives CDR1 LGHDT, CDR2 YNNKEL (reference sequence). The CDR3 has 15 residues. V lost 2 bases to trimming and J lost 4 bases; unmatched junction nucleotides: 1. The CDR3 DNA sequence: TGTGCCAGCAGCCAAAGGACTAGCGGGAGAGAGACCCAGTACTTC. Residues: CASSQRTSGRETQYF.

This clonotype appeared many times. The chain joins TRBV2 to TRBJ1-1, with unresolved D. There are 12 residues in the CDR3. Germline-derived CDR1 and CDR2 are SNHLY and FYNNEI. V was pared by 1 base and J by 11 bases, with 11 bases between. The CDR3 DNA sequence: TGTGCCAGCAGTGAAGTTCGGCAATTTGCTTTCTTT. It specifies CASSEVRQFAFF.

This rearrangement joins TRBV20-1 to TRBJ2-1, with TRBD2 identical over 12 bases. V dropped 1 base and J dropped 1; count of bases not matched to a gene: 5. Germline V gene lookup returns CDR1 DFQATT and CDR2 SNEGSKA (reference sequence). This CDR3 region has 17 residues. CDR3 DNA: TGCAGTGCTAGAGGGGCTAGCGGGAGGGGTTCCTACAATGAGCAGTTCTTC. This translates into CSARGASGRGSYNEQFF.

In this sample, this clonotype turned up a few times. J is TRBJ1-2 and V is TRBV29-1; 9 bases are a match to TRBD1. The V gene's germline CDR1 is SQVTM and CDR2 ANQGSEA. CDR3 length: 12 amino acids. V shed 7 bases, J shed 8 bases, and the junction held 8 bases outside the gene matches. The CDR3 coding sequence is TGCAGCGCGTGGACAGGGGTGGGCGGCTACACCTTC. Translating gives CSAWTGVGGYTF.

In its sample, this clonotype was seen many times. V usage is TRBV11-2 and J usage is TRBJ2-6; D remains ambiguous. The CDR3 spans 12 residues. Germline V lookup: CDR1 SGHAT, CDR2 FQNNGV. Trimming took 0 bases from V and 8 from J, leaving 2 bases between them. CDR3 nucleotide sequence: TGTGCCAGCAGCTTAGACTCCAACGTCCTGACTTTC. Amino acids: CASSLDSNVLTF.

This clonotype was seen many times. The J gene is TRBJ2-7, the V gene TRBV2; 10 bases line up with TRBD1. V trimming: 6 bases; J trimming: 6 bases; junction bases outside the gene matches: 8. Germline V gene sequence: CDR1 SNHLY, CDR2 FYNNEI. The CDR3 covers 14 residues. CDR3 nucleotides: TGTGCCAGCAGGCCGGGACAGGGGAGGGGCGAGCAGTACTTC. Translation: CASRPGQGRGEQYF.

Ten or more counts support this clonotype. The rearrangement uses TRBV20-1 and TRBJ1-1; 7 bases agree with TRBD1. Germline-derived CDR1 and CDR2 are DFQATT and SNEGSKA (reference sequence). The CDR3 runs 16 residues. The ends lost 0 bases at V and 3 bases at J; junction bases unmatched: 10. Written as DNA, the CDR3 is TGCAGTGCTAGAGATCTGCCAGGGGGAATGTACACTGAAGCTTTCTTT. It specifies CSARDLPGGMYTEAFF.

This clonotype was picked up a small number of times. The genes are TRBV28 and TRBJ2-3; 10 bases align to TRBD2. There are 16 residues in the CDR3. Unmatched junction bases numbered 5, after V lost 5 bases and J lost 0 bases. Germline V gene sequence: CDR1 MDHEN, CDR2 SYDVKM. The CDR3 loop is CASSRHSGRSTDTQYF. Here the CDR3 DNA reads TGTGCCAGCAGTCGGCATAGCGGGAGGAGCACAGATACGCAGTATTTT.

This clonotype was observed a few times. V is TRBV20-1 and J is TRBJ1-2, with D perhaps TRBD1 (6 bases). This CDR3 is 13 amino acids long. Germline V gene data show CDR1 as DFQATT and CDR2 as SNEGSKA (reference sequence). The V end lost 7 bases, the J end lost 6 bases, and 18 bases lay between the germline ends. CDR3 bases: TGCAGTGATGGGAACACAGGGAGGAATGGCTACACCTTC. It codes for CSDGNTGRNGYTF.

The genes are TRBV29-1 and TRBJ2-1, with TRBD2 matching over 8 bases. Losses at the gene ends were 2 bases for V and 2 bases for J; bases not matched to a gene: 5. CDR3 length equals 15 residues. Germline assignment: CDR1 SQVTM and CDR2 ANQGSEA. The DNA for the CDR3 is TGCAGCGTTGAACTGAGCGGGAGTACCTACAATGAGCAGTTCTTC. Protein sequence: CSVELSGSTYNEQFF.

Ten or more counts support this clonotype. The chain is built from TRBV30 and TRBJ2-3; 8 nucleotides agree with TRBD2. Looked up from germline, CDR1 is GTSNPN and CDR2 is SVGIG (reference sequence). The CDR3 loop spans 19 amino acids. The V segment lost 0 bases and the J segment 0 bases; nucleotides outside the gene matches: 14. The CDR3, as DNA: TGTGCCTGGAGTGTCTCCCGACGACTAGCGAGACATAGCACAGATACGCAGTATTTT. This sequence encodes CAWSVSRRLARHSTDTQYF.

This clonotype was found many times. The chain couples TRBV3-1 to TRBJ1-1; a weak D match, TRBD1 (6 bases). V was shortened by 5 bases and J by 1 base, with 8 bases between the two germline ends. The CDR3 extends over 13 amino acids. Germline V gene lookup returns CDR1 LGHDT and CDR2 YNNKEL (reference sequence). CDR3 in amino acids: CASSTDRNTEAFF. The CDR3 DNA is TGTGCCAGCAGCACGGACAGGAACACTGAAGCTTTCTTT.

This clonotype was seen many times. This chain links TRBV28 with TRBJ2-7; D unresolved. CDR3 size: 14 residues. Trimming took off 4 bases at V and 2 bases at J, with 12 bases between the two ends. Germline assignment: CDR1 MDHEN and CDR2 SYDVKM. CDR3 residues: CASSSLSRPYEQYF. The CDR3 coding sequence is TGTGCCAGCAGTTCCCTTTCTCGTCCCTACGAGCAGTACTTC.